The clone carrying this T cell receptor (beta chain) came up a few times. CDR3 length: 15 residues. From germline, CDR1 is SGHRS and CDR2 YFSETQ. Trimming removed 0 bases at V and 6 bases at J, with 16 bases between. These data come from a study of blood T cell repertoires in COVID-19. In the authors' workflow: Researchers report that nucleated cell counts were estimated from reference gene primer amplification. The repertoire was sequenced with immunoSEQ multiplex PCR; TCRdb's copy has only in-frame clones and lacks some. The V and J calls and clone size were taken over from that table, and D and trimming were inferred from the DNA. The table has roughly 300,000 clones, over 75% seen once; the top ten hold nearly 7%.

The chain is built from TRBV5-1 and TRBJ2-7; D is possibly TRBD1 (5 bases). The TCR originated in a young woman with COVID-19, enrolled during active disease. The sequenced sample was peripheral blood. The CDR3 nucleotides read TGCGCCAGCAGCTTGGTCGCAGGGTCAGTTCGCGAGCAGTACTTC. Translating gives CASSLVAGSVREQYF.